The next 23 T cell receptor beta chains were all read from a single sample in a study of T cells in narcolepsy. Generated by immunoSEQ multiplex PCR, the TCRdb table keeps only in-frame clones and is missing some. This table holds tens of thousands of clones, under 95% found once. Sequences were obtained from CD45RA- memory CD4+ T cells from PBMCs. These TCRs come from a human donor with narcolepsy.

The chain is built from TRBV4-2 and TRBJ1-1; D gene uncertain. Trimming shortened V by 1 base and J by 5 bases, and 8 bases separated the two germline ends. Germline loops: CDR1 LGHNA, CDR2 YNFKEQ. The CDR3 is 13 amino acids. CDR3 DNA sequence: TGTGCCAGCAGCCAAGGACAATTTACTGAAGCTTTCTTT. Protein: CASSQGQFTEAFF.

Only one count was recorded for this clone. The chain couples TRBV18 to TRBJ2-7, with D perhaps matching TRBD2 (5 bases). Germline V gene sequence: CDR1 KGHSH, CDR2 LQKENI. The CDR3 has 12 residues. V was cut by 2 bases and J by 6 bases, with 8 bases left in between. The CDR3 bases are TGTGCCAGCTCACCAGTCGGGGTCGAGCAGTACTTC. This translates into CASSPVGVEQYF.

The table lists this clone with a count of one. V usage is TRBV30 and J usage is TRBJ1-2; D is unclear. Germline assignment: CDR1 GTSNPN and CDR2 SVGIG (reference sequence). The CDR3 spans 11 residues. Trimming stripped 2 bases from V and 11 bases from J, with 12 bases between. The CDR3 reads CAWSPIREYTF. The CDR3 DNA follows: TGTGCCTGGAGTCCTATCCGGGAGTACACCTTC.

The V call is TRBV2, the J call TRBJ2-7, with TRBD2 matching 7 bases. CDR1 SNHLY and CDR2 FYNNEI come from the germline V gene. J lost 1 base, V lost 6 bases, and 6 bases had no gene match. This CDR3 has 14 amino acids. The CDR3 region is CASRALAESYEQYF. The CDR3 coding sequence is TGTGCCAGCAGGGCCCTAGCGGAATCCTACGAGCAGTACTTC.

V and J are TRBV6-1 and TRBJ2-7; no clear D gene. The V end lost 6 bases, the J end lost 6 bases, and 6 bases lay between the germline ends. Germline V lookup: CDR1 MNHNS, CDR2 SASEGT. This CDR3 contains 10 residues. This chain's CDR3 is CASSRSEQYF. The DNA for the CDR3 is TGTGCCAGCAGCAGGAGCGAGCAGTACTTC.

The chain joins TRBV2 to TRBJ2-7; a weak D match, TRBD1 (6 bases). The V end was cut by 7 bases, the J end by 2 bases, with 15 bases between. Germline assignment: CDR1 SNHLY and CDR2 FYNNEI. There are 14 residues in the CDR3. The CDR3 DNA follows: TGTGCCAGCACTCAAGGCAGGGGAGCCTACGAGCAGTACTTC. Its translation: CASTQGRGAYEQYF. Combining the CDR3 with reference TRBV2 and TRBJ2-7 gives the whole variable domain EPEVTQTPSHQVTQMGQEVILRCVPISNHLYFYWYRQILGQKVEFLVSFYNNEISEKSEIFDDQFSVERPDGSNFTLKIRSTKLEDSAMYFCASTQGRGAYEQYFGPGTRLTVT.

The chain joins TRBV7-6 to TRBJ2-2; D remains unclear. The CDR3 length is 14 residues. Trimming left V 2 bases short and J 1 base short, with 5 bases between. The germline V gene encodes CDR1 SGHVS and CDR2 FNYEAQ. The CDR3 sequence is CASSLQGNTGELFF. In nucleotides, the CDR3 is TGTGCCAGCAGCTTACAAGGGAACACCGGGGAGCTGTTTTTT. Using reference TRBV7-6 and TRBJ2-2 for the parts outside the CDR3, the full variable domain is GAGVSQSPRYKVTKRGQDVALRCDPISGHVSLYWYRQALGQGPEFLTYFNYEAQQDKSGLPNDRFSAERPEGSISTLTIQRTEQRDSAMYRCASSLQGNTGELFFGEGSRLTVL.

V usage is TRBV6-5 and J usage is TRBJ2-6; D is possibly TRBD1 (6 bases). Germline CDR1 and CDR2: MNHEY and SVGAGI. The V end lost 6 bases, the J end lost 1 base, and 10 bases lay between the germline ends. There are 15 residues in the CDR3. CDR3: CASRRQVSGANVLTF. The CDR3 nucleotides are TGTGCCAGCAGGAGACAGGTGTCTGGGGCCAACGTCCTGACTTTC.

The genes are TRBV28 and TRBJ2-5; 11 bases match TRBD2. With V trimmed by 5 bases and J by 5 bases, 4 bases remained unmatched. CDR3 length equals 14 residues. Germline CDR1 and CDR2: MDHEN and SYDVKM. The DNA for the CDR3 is TGTGCCAGCAGTACTAGCGGGAGTTGGGAGACCCAGTACTTC. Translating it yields CASSTSGSWETQYF.

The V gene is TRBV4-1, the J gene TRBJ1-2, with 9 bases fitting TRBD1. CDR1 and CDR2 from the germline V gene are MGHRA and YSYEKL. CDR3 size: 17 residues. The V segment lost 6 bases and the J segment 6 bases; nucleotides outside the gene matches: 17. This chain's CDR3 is CASSVKPGTGLKHGYTF. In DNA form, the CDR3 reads TGCGCCAGCAGTGTTAAACCGGGGACAGGGCTTAAACATGGCTACACCTTC.

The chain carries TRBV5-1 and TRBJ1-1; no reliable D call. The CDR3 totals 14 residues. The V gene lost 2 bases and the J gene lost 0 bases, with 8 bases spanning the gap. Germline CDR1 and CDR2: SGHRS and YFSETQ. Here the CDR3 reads CASSLYGLNTEAFF. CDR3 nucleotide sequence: TGCGCCAGCAGCTTATATGGGTTGAACACTGAAGCTTTCTTT.

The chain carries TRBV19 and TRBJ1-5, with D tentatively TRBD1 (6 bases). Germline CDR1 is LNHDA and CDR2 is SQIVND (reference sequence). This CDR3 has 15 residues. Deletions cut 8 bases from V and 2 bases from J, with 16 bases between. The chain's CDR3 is CASGLTGWGNQPQHF. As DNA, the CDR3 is TGTGCCAGTGGCCTCACAGGGTGGGGCAATCAGCCCCAGCATTTT.

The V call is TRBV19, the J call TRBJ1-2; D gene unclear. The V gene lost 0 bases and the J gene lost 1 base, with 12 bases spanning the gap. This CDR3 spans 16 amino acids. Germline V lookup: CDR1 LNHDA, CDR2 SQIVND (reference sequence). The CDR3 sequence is CASSIEGMRINYGYTF. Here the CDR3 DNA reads TGTGCCAGTAGTATAGAAGGGATGCGGATTAACTATGGCTACACCTTC.

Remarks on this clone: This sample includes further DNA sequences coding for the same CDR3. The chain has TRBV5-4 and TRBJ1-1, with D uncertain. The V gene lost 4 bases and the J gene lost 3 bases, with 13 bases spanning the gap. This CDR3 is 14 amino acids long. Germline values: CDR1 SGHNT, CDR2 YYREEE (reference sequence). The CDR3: CASSLNGDYTEAFF. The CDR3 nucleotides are TGTGCCAGCAGCCTGAACGGGGATTACACTGAAGCTTTCTTT. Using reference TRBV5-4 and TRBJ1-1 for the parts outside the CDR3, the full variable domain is ETGVTQSPTHLIKTRGQQVTLRCSSQSGHNTVSWYQQALGQGPQFIFQYYREEENGRGNFPPRFSGLQFPNYSSELNVNALELDDSALYLCASSLNGDYTEAFFGQGTRLTVV.

For the CDR3, the DNA is TGCGCCAGTACCCGGGACTTCAATTCACCCCTCCACTTT. It translates to CASTRDFNSPLHF. V is TRBV5-1 and J is TRBJ1-6; tentatively, D is TRBD1 (5 bases). Germline CDR1 reads SGHRS; CDR2 reads YFSETQ. Trimming stripped 8 bases from V and 7 bases from J, with 13 bases between. The CDR3 is made up of 13 amino acids.

This chain's CDR3 is CASSPSIGEGNTIYF. CDR3 coding DNA: TGTGCCAGCAGTCCCAGCATCGGGGAGGGAAACACCATATATTTT. The chain links TRBV6-5 to TRBJ1-3; D not certain. The germline V gene has CDR1 MNHEY and CDR2 SVGAGI. The CDR3 contains 15 residues. The V and J ends lost 5 bases and 4 bases respectively, with 15 bases between them.

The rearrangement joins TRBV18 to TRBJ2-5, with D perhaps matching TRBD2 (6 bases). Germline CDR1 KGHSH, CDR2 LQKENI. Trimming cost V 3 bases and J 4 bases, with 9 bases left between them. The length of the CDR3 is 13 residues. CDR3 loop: CASSPLGGETQYF. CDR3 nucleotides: TGTGCCAGCTCACCCCTGGGAGGAGAGACCCAGTACTTC.

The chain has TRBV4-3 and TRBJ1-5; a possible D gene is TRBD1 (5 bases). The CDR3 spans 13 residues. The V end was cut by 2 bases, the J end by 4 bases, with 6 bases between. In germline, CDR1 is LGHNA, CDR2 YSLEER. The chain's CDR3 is CASSQNRNQPQHF. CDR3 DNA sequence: TGCGCCAGCAGCCAAAACAGGAATCAGCCCCAGCATTTT.

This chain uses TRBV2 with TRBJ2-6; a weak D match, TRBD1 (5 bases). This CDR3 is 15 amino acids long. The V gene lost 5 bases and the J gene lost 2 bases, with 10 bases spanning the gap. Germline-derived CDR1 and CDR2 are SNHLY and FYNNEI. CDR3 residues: CASSLDSPGANVLTF. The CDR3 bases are TGTGCCAGCAGTCTAGACAGCCCTGGGGCCAACGTCCTGACTTTC.

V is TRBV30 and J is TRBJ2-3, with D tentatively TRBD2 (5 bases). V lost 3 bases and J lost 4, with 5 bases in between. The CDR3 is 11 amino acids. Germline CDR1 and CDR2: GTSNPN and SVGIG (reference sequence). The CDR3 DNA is TGTGCCTGGAGGGAGGCAGATACGCAGTATTTT. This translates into CAWREADTQYF.

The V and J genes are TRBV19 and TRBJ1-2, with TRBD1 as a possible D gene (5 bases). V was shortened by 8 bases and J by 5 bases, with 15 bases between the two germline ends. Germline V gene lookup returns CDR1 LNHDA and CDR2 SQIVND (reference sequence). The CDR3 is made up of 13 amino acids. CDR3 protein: CASSLVEGYGYTF. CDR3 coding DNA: TGTGCCAGTTCCCTAGTAGAGGGGTATGGCTACACCTTC.

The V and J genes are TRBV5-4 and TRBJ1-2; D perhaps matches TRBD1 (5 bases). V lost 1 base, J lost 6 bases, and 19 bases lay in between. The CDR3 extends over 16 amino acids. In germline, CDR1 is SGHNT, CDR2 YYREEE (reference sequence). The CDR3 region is CASSLQRRAGSHGYTF. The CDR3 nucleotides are TGTGCCAGCAGCTTGCAGAGGAGGGCAGGGTCTCATGGCTACACCTTC.

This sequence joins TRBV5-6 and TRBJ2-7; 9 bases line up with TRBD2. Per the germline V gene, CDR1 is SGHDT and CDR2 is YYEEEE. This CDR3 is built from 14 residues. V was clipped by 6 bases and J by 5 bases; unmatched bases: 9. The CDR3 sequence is CASTILTSGNEQYF. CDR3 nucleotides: TGTGCCAGCACCATCCTGACTAGCGGAAACGAGCAGTACTTC.